This TCR beta chain appears in the sequencing data of a study of CD8+ T cells in alopecia areata (dated by TCRdb to the late 2010s). In terms of the full investigation: The treated patients took part in an open-label pilot trial in which moderate-to-severe alopecia areata was treated with oral tofacitinib at 5 to 10 mg twice daily. Tofacitinib was given for 6 to 18 months, followed by 6 months of follow-up off drug to assess delayed response and recurrence. Scalp clonality was compared across normal scalp (n=4), patchy alopecia areata scalp (n=8), and alopecia totalis/universalis scalp (n=8). RNA came from the PAXgene miRNA kit for fixed scalp, the miRNeasy kit for PBMCs, and the RNeasy kit for mouse skin. Biopsies were taken from tofacitinib-treated patients at baseline and at 4 and 24 weeks of treatment, and a later scalp biopsy was taken in several of the tofacitinib-treated patients. Human TCRbeta sequencing covered scalp tissue and sorted CD4+ and CD8+ peripheral blood T cells from patchy and totalis/universalis alopecia areata patients and healthy controls. High-throughput TCRbeta sequencing was used to examine T cell clonal expansion in alopecia areata in both the C3H/HeJ mouse model and human patients. immunoSEQ multiplex PCR using 35 Vbeta forward primers and 13 Jbeta reverse primers was used to amplify TCRbeta CDR3 regions.

Library prep was done by the immunoSEQ multiplex PCR assay. RNA was extracted from all samples and reverse transcribed into cDNA, which served as template for TCR sequencing. SuperScript III was used to make first-strand cDNA, primed with a 2:1 mix of oligo-dT and random hexamers. Amplification bias was assessed with a synthetic immune receptor repertoire, and residual bias was removed computationally. In the authors' own workflow: Raw reads were preprocessed to remove errors, and CDR3 was defined by IMGT conventions from the conserved cysteine to phenylalanine. Clonality was computed by normalizing Shannon entropy by log2 of the number of productive unique TCRs and subtracting the result from 1. Scalp TCRbeta sequences were cross-referenced with sorted blood CD4 and CD8 repertoires so that the CD4 or CD8 identity of scalp clones could be inferred. TCRdb obtained this table from immuneACCESS and retained in-frame rearrangements with V and J assigned. These tables miss some clones; where compared with another copy, unresolved V genes account for less than half of the shortfall, and the remainder is unexplained. D and trimming were read from the DNA, whereas the V and J calls and clone size are those reported in that table. The sample table holds some 150,000 clones, of which under 60% were seen once. Jointly, the top ten make up 19% of the sample.

Points the paper makes about the study in general: Lesional scalp, especially in alopecia totalis/universalis, showed higher clonality and more expanded CD8+ clones than normal scalp, suggesting antigenic drive. Resident alphabeta T cells in normal human skin are also sequenced, complicating scalp TCR repertoire analysis, unlike mouse skin dominated by gammadelta T cells. Compared with mice, TCR sequences shared between patients were less clear, possibly partly because of HLA diversity across the patient population.

With regard to this clone: Its specific antigen is unknown. One base away there is no much larger clone; base qualities are not given.

In light of the paper, this sample's time point label describes: baseline before oral tofacitinib. Lesional scalp punch biopsies and peripheral blood were collected from alopecia areata patients. After PBMCs were isolated by density centrifugation and stained for CD3, CD4 and CD8, a FACSAria was used to sort CD4+ and CD8+ T cells. The germline V gene (reference sequence) gives CDR1 as GTSNPN and CDR2 as SVGIG. The trim is 2 bases for V and 3 bases for J, with a gap of 7 bases between the germline ends. The cysteine opens and the phenylalanine closes a CDR3 of 12 amino acids. The CDR3 DNA has 36 bases and is translated from base 1.

This receptor was taken from a human donor with alopecia areata. This sample comprised CD8+ T cells sorted from blood, obtained at week 0. This sequence uses TRBV30 and TRBJ1-1; a confident D gene designation cannot be given. The DNA sequence is TGTGCCTGGAGTTGGGTTGACACTGAAGCTTTCTTT. Its protein reads: CAWSWVDTEAFF.